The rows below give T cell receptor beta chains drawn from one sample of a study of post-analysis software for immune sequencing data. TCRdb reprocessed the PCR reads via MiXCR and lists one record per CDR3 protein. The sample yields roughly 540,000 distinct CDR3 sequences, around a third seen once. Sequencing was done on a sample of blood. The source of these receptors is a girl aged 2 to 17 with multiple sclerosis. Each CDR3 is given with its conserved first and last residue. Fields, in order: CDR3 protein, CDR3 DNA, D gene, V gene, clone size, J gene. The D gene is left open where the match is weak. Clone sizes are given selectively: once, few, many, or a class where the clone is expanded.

CDR3: CASSPGNTIYF; DNA: TGTGCCAGCAGCCCTGGAAACACCATATATTTT; D: NA; V: TRBV7-9; size: NA; J: TRBJ1-3
CDR3: CSARGHSYEQYF; DNA: TGCAGTGCTAGAGGACACTCCTACGAGCAGTACTTC; D: NA; V: TRBV20-1; size: NA; J: TRBJ2-7
CDR3: CASSQTGTSGADTQYF; DNA: TGTGCCAGCAGCCAAACCGGGACTAGCGGTGCAGATACGCAGTATTTT; D: TRBD2; V: TRBV7-6; size: once; J: TRBJ2-3
CDR3: CASSEGDRGLQETQYF; DNA: TGTGCCAGCAGTGAAGGAGACAGGGGGCTCCAAGAGACCCAGTACTTC; D: TRBD1; V: TRBV6-1; size: NA; J: TRBJ2-5
CDR3: CSAPKPGDRGGETQYF; DNA: TGCAGTGCCCCGAAACCTGGGGATCGGGGTGGGGAGACCCAGTACTTC; D: NA; V: TRBV20-1; size: NA; J: TRBJ2-5
CDR3: CASSQTWTDNSPLHF; DNA: TGTGCCAGCAGCCAAACGTGGACAGATAATTCACCCCTCCACTTT; D: NA; V: TRBV4-2; size: few; J: TRBJ1-6
CDR3: CASSGGSGGQAGYTF; DNA: TGTGCCAGCAGCGGTGGCTCGGGGGGGCAGGCGGGCTACACCTTC; D: NA; V: TRBV5-5; size: NA; J: TRBJ1-2
CDR3: CASSASGLGGEQYF; DNA: TGTGCCAGCAGCGCCTCGGGGTTGGGGGGCGAGCAGTACTTC; D: NA; V: TRBV7-9; size: NA; J: TRBJ2-7
CDR3: CASSLASQASYGYTF; DNA: TGCGCCAGCAGCTTGGCAAGTCAGGCATCCTATGGCTACACCTTC; D: NA; V: TRBV5-1; size: NA; J: TRBJ1-2
CDR3: CASSRTGQGASGANVLTF; DNA: TGCGCCAGCAGCCGCACGGGACAGGGGGCGTCTGGGGCCAACGTCCTGACTTTC; D: TRBD1; V: TRBV4-1; size: few; J: TRBJ2-6
CDR3: CASSLGSSYDYTF; DNA: TGTGCCAGCAGTTTGGGGTCGAGTTATGACTACACCTTC; D: NA; V: TRBV28; size: NA; J: TRBJ1-2
CDR3: CASSLGSAGTANYGYTF; DNA: TGCGCCAGCAGCTTGGGGTCGGCAGGCACAGCTAACTATGGCTACACCTTC; D: NA; V: TRBV5-1; size: few; J: TRBJ1-2
CDR3: CSMQEAKNIQYF; DNA: TGCAGCATGCAGGAAGCTAAAAACATTCAGTACTTC; D: NA; V: TRBV29-1; size: NA; J: TRBJ2-4
CDR3: CATRTGLTYEQYF; DNA: TGTGCCACCCGGACAGGGCTTACCTACGAGCAGTACTTC; D: TRBD1; V: TRBV6-6; size: NA; J: TRBJ2-7
CDR3: CATSRGAWDRAYNEQFF; DNA: TGTGCCACCAGCAGGGGTGCTTGGGACAGGGCTTACAATGAGCAGTTCTTC; D: TRBD1; V: TRBV15; size: few; J: TRBJ2-1
CDR3: CSALLTGLVSNDEQYF; DNA: TGCAGTGCTCTGCTGACAGGGTTGGTTTCTAACGACGAGCAGTACTTC; D: TRBD1; V: TRBV20-1; size: NA; J: TRBJ2-7
CDR3: CASREDRPTDTQYF; DNA: TGTGCCAGCAGGGAGGACAGACCCACAGATACGCAGTATTTT; D: NA; V: TRBV2; size: NA; J: TRBJ2-3
CDR3: CSARAPGRSQLYEQYF; DNA: TGCAGTGCTAGAGCTCCCGGAAGAAGTCAGTTGTACGAGCAGTACTTC; D: NA; V: TRBV20-1; size: NA; J: TRBJ2-7
CDR3: CASSGSASYTGELFF; DNA: TGTGCCAGCAGTGGGTCGGCCAGTTACACCGGGGAGCTGTTTTTT; D: NA; V: TRBV2; size: NA; J: TRBJ2-2
CDR3: CASSLLGQSYGYTF; DNA: TGCGCCAGCAGCTTGCTAGGGCAGAGCTATGGCTACACCTTC; D: NA; V: TRBV5-1; size: NA; J: TRBJ1-2
CDR3: CASSLVGSTQYF; DNA: TGTGCCAGCAGCTTGGTCGGGAGTACGCAGTATTTT; D: NA; V: TRBV7-2; size: NA; J: TRBJ2-3
CDR3: CSVRGQGGTEAFF; DNA: TGCAGCGTTCGCGGACAGGGAGGCACTGAAGCTTTCTTT; D: TRBD1; V: TRBV29-1; size: NA; J: TRBJ1-1
CDR3: CSASWDRGRNEQFF; DNA: TGCAGTGCTAGTTGGGACAGGGGAAGGAATGAGCAGTTCTTC; D: TRBD1; V: TRBV20-1; size: NA; J: TRBJ2-1
CDR3: CASSVGTFYNEQFF; DNA: TGTGCCAGCAGCGTCGGGACTTTTTACAATGAGCAGTTCTTC; D: NA; V: TRBV9; size: many; J: TRBJ2-1
CDR3: CASSLEVAASYEQYF; DNA: TGTGCCAGCAGCTTAGAAGTAGCGGCGTCCTACGAGCAGTACTTC; D: NA; V: TRBV11-2; size: few; J: TRBJ2-7
CDR3: CASSRTGNLQETQYF; DNA: TGTGCCAGCTCACGTACGGGGAACCTTCAAGAGACCCAGTACTTC; D: NA; V: TRBV18; size: few; J: TRBJ2-5
CDR3: CASSRAGRNTGELFF; DNA: TGCGCCAGCAGCCGGGCAGGAAGAAACACCGGGGAGCTGTTTTTT; D: NA; V: TRBV4-1; size: few; J: TRBJ2-2
CDR3: CASSLAPRGFEKLFF; DNA: TGTGCCAGCAGCTTAGCTCCCAGGGGCTTCGAAAAACTGTTTTTT; D: NA; V: TRBV11-2; size: NA; J: TRBJ1-4
CDR3: CASSFPGGADNEQYF; DNA: TGTGCCAGCAGTTTCCCGGGGGGGGCTGACAATGAGCAGTACTTC; D: TRBD2; V: TRBV27; size: NA; J: TRBJ2-7
CDR3: CASSFLGEGGQPQHF; DNA: TGTGCCAGCAGCTTCCTTGGGGAGGGCGGACAGCCCCAGCATTTT; D: NA; V: TRBV6-6; size: NA; J: TRBJ1-5
CDR3: CASAARESSNQPQHF; DNA: TGCGCCAGCGCCGCGCGGGAATCGAGCAATCAGCCCCAGCATTTT; D: NA; V: TRBV23-1; size: NA; J: TRBJ1-5
CDR3: CASSYASGQGSEQYF; DNA: TGTGCCAGCAGTTACGCTTCGGGACAGGGCTCCGAGCAGTACTTC; D: TRBD1; V: TRBV6-5; size: few; J: TRBJ2-7
CDR3: CASSLVAGGQAEQYF; DNA: TGCGCCAGCAGCTTGGTCGCGGGGGGGCAGGCTGAGCAGTACTTC; D: TRBD2; V: TRBV5-1; size: NA; J: TRBJ2-7
CDR3: CASSLGLAPSYNEQYF; DNA: TGCGCCAGCAGCTTGGGTTTAGCACCCTCCTACAATGAGCAGTACTTC; D: NA; V: TRBV5-1; size: NA; J: TRBJ2-7
CDR3: CASSVGAGGGLGDEQFF; DNA: TGTGCCAGCAGCGTTGGGGCGGGGGGCGGTCTAGGGGATGAGCAGTTCTTC; D: TRBD2; V: TRBV9; size: NA; J: TRBJ2-1
CDR3: CASSSVGPSGQPQHF; DNA: TGTGCCAGTAGTTCCGTGGGTCCATCGGGTCAGCCCCAGCATTTT; D: NA; V: TRBV19; size: NA; J: TRBJ1-5
CDR3: CASSLRSGGGETQYF; DNA: TGTGCCAGCAGTTTACGGAGCGGGGGGGGGGAGACCCAGTACTTC; D: TRBD2; V: TRBV12-3/TRBV12-4; size: NA; J: TRBJ2-5
CDR3: CASSSSSGGWIYNEQFF; DNA: TGTGCCAGCAGTTCCTCTAGCGGGGGGTGGATCTACAATGAGCAGTTCTTC; D: TRBD2; V: TRBV12-3/TRBV12-4; size: NA; J: TRBJ2-1
CDR3: CASSPRESQPQHF; DNA: TGTGCCAGCAGTCCAAGGGAGTCTCAGCCCCAGCATTTT; D: NA; V: TRBV6-5; size: NA; J: TRBJ1-5
CDR3: CASSQEYGNEQFF; DNA: TGTGCCAGCAGCCAAGAGTATGGGAATGAGCAGTTCTTC; D: NA; V: TRBV14; size: NA; J: TRBJ2-1